One TCR beta chain is described in this entry. Antigen: not known. This record belongs to a study of cytomegalovirus exposure and HLA in healthy donors. Study-wide findings and caveats: When presence/absence was analysed, sequencing depth was taken to be roughly uniform across donors. An analysis done earlier found most TCR beta V segments productive about 87% or about 30% of the time. Later on, analysis showed that most CMV-associated TCR beta chains appeared to be HLA-restricted.

Germline CDR1 is LGHNA and CDR2 is YSLEER. Trimming removed 0 bases from V and 8 bases from J, with 11 bases in between. This CDR3 contains 14 residues. The PCR was carried out with 60 Vbeta primers and 13 Jbeta primers. Generated by immunoSEQ multiplex PCR, the TCRdb table keeps only in-frame clones and is missing some. Of fewer than 200,000 clones in the sample, roughly two thirds were seen once. Although they were nominally healthy when sampled, donors likely had unrecorded immune exposures. The chain has TRBV4-3 and TRBJ2-1; maybe TRBD1 (5 bases). The TCR was taken from a woman in her thirties in good health and CMV-seronegative. The sample was PBMCs. CDR3 sequence (DNA): TGCGCCAGCAGCCAAGAGCCCAGGGTGGATGAGCAGTTCTTC. As protein: CASSQEPRVDEQFF.